This TCR beta chain was captured in a study of T cells in Graves' hyperthyroidism and ophthalmopathy. Amplification of TCR beta CDR3 regions was performed using RNA transcripts as template. Carried out on the TCR CDR3, a first-round RT-PCR used the HTBI primer set. TCRdb ran MiXCR on the multiplex PCR reads and lists one entry per CDR3 protein. The repertoire holds fewer than 600,000 distinct CDR3 sequences, with 14% as singletons. The V gene lost 5 bases and the J gene lost 2 bases, with 12 bases spanning the gap. The CDR3 loop spans 14 amino acids. The chain is built from TRBV12-3 or TRBV12-4 and TRBJ2-5, with a tentative D call TRBD1 (5 bases). The sequenced sample consisted of blood. This clonotype was obtained from a woman aged 18-29 years with Graves' hyperthyroidism. DNA of the CDR3: TGTGCCAGCAGTACTAACACAGGTCAAGAGACCCAGTACTTC. Its translation: CASSTNTGQETQYF.